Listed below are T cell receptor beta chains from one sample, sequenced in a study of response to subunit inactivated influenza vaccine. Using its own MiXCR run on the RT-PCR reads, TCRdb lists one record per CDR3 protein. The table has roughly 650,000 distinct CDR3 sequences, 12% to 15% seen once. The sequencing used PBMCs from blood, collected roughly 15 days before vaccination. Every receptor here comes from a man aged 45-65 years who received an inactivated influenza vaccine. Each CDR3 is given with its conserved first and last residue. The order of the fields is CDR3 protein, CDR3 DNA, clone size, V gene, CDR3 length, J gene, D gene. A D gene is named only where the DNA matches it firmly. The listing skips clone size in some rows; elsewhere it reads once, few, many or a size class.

CASRTGVTNQPQHF	TGTGCCAGCCGGACAGGGGTGACCAATCAGCCCCAGCATTTT	few	TRBV6-2/TRBV6-3	14	TRBJ1-5	TRBD1
CAWRGLQTDTQYF	TGTGCCTGGAGAGGACTTCAAACAGATACGCAGTATTTT	few	TRBV30	13	TRBJ2-3	-
CSVEPDSGGAGNEQFF	TGCAGCGTTGAACCGGATAGCGGGGGGGCCGGCAATGAGCAGTTCTTC	-	TRBV29-1	16	TRBJ2-1	TRBD2
CASSPTGLETQYF	TGTGCCAGCTCACCCACAGGGTTGGAGACCCAGTACTTC	many	TRBV18	13	TRBJ2-5	-
CSVLTQNTEAFF	TGCAGTGTACTGACCCAGAACACTGAAGCTTTCTTT	-	TRBV20-1	12	TRBJ1-1	-
CASSWTGRNEKLFF	TGTGCCAGCAGCTGGACAGGGCGTAATGAAAAACTGTTTTTT	few	TRBV7-9	14	TRBJ1-4	TRBD1
CASATSGKNNEQFF	TGTGCCAGCGCCACTAGCGGGAAAAACAATGAGCAGTTCTTC	-	TRBV6-2/TRBV6-3	14	TRBJ2-1	TRBD2
CSVESLAGVRSEQFF	TGCAGCGTTGAAAGCCTAGCGGGAGTACGGAGTGAGCAGTTCTTC	many	TRBV29-1	15	TRBJ2-1	TRBD2
CASSYSGLPEAFF	TGTGCCAGCAGCTATTCTGGACTGCCTGAAGCTTTCTTT	few	TRBV6-2/TRBV6-3	13	TRBJ1-1	-
CASSQLTDTQYF	TGTGCCAGCAGCCAGCTCACAGATACGCAGTATTTT	many	TRBV7-9	12	TRBJ2-3	-
CASSWTGENSNQPQHF	TGTGCCAGCAGTTGGACAGGGGAGAATAGCAATCAGCCCCAGCATTTT	few	TRBV12-3/TRBV12-4	16	TRBJ1-5	TRBD1
CASSSARDSKETQYF	TGTGCCAGCAGCTCAGCCAGGGATTCGAAAGAGACCCAGTACTTC	few	TRBV11-1	15	TRBJ2-5	-
CASSSPYTRETQYF	TGTGCCAGCAGCTCACCCTACACCCGAGAGACCCAGTACTTC	-	TRBV11-2	14	TRBJ2-5	-
CASSLNGLKNTGELFF	TGTGCCAGCAGCTTGAACGGACTGAAAAACACCGGGGAGCTGTTTTTT	-	TRBV27	16	TRBJ2-2	-
CASSLEPTKETQYF	TGTGCCAGCAGCTTAGAACCGACCAAAGAGACCCAGTACTTC	-	TRBV7-9	14	TRBJ2-5	-
CASSQEGLTEAFF	TGTGCCAGCAGCCAAGAAGGACTCACTGAAGCTTTCTTT	many	TRBV4-2	13	TRBJ1-1	-
CASSSLRGEQYF	TGTGCCAGCAGTTCCCTCCGGGGGGAGCAGTACTTC	few	TRBV27	12	TRBJ2-7	-
CASSTKQGIGETQYF	TGTGCCAGCAGTACTAAACAGGGGATAGGCGAGACCCAGTACTTC	-	TRBV28	15	TRBJ2-5	TRBD1
CASSAKGQSQETQYF	TGTGCCAGCAGCGCCAAAGGACAATCCCAAGAGACCCAGTACTTC	-	TRBV9	15	TRBJ2-5	-
CASSWTGGAEAFF	TGTGCCAGCAGCTGGACAGGGGGTGCGGAAGCTTTCTTT	-	TRBV3-1	13	TRBJ1-1	TRBD1
CASSLFGREVGDTQYF	TGTGCCAGCAGTTTATTTGGTAGGGAGGTTGGAGATACGCAGTATTTT	few	TRBV12-3/TRBV12-4	16	TRBJ2-3	-
CSASSVSTDTQYF	TGCAGTGCTAGCTCCGTTAGCACAGATACGCAGTATTTT	few	TRBV20-1	13	TRBJ2-3	-
CSPYPDGRQNYGYTF	TGCAGTCCTTATCCGGACGGACGCCAAAACTATGGCTACACCTTC	-	TRBV20-1	15	TRBJ1-2	-
CASSAANYGYTF	TGTGCCAGCAGTGCAGCTAACTATGGCTACACCTTC	many	TRBV2	12	TRBJ1-2	-
CASRRLARTGELFF	TGTGCCAGCAGGAGACTAGCGCGGACCGGGGAGCTGTTTTTT	few	TRBV28	14	TRBJ2-2	TRBD2
CASSSFMAGETQYF	TGTGCCAGCAGCTCCTTCATGGCGGGAGAGACCCAGTACTTC	few	TRBV11-2	14	TRBJ2-5	-
CSASGVGTEAFF	TGCAGTGCCTCGGGTGTGGGGACTGAAGCTTTCTTT	many	TRBV20-1	12	TRBJ1-1	-
CASTLAPGNEQFF	TGTGCCAGCACCCTGGCTCCGGGCAATGAGCAGTTCTTC	few	TRBV12-3/TRBV12-4	13	TRBJ2-1	-
CASSLRQGEPYEQYF	TGTGCCAGCAGCCTGAGACAGGGAGAGCCCTACGAGCAGTACTTC	few	TRBV3-1	15	TRBJ2-7	TRBD1
CASSALSYNEQFF	TGTGCCAGCAGCGCCTTATCCTACAATGAGCAGTTCTTC	few	TRBV4-2	13	TRBJ2-1	-
CAISDGETQYF	TGTGCCATCAGTGATGGCGAGACCCAGTACTTC	few	TRBV10-3	11	TRBJ2-5	-
CASSLMLNTEAFF	TGCGCCAGCAGCTTGATGTTGAACACTGAAGCTTTCTTT	-	TRBV5-1	13	TRBJ1-1	-
CASSTWDRGNTEAFF	TGTGCCAGCAGTACCTGGGACAGGGGAAACACTGAAGCTTTCTTT	few	TRBV12-3/TRBV12-4	15	TRBJ1-1	TRBD1
CASSPGGGSYNEQFF	TGTGCCAGCAGCCCGGGAGGAGGCTCCTACAATGAGCAGTTCTTC	many	TRBV5-1	15	TRBJ2-1	TRBD2
CTSSIAGITYEQYF	TGTACCAGCAGTATAGCGGGAATAACCTACGAGCAGTACTTC	once	TRBV6-2/TRBV6-3	14	TRBJ2-7	TRBD2
CSATLRNNEQFF	TGCAGTGCTACCCTCCGGAACAATGAGCAGTTCTTC	few	TRBV20-1	12	TRBJ2-1	-
CATRLNYGYTF	TGTGCCACCAGGCTTAACTATGGCTACACCTTC	few	TRBV6-5	11	TRBJ1-2	-
CSAIPDRGTDTQYF	TGCAGTGCTATACCTGACAGGGGCACAGATACGCAGTATTTT	-	TRBV20-1	14	TRBJ2-3	TRBD1
CASSQTSGGASKNIQYF	TGTGCCAGCAGCCAAACTAGCGGGGGGGCGTCCAAAAACATTCAGTACTTC	-	TRBV6-1	17	TRBJ2-4	TRBD2
CASSQDVQRTNEKLFF	TGCGCCAGCAGCCAAGACGTACAGAGAACTAATGAAAAACTGTTTTTT	-	TRBV4-3	16	TRBJ1-4	-
CASSQLAGALGHEQFF	TGTGCCAGCAGCCAGTTAGCGGGAGCCCTTGGACATGAGCAGTTCTTC	few	TRBV14	16	TRBJ2-1	TRBD2
CASSLLGGYYEQYF	TGTGCCAGCAGCCTTCTCGGGGGGTACTACGAGCAGTACTTC	once	TRBV14	14	TRBJ2-7	TRBD2
CASRPGGPYEQYF	TGTGCCAGCAGACCCGGGGGGCCCTACGAGCAGTACTTC	many	TRBV6-6	13	TRBJ2-7	-
CASSWRRGFFGELFF	TGTGCCAGCAGCTGGCGGAGGGGCTTTTTCGGGGAGCTGTTTTTT	-	TRBV5-6	15	TRBJ2-2	-
CSASRGSGELFF	TGCAGTGCTAGTCGTGGGTCCGGGGAGCTGTTTTTT	few	TRBV20-1	12	TRBJ2-2	-
CATSDRASGRAYNEQFF	TGTGCCACCAGTGATAGGGCTAGCGGGAGGGCCTACAATGAGCAGTTCTTC	many	TRBV24-1	17	TRBJ2-1	TRBD2
CASSANPGTAGTSYEQYF	TGTGCCAGCAGCGCAAATCCAGGGACCGCCGGGACTAGCTACGAGCAGTACTTC	-	TRBV2	18	TRBJ2-7	TRBD2
CASSYSLRRSNQPQHF	TGTGCCAGCAGTTACTCACTTCGGCGTAGCAATCAGCCCCAGCATTTT	few	TRBV6-2/TRBV6-3	16	TRBJ1-5	-
CASTHQGLATGELFF	TGTGCCAGCACGCATCAAGGACTTGCCACCGGGGAGCTGTTTTTT	few	TRBV6-2/TRBV6-3	15	TRBJ2-2	-
CASSYRPNPGQNGYTF	TGTGCCAGCAGTTACCGTCCGAATCCGGGGCAAAATGGCTACACCTTC	-	TRBV6-5	16	TRBJ1-2	-
CSAKTGQGASYEQYF	TGCAGTGCCAAAACGGGACAGGGGGCATCCTACGAGCAGTACTTC	-	TRBV20-1	15	TRBJ2-7	TRBD1
CSARWGGTGTNEQFF	TGCAGTGCCAGATGGGGGGGGACAGGGACCAATGAGCAGTTCTTC	many	TRBV20-1	15	TRBJ2-1	TRBD1
CASSGRLAGGPTDTQYF	TGTGCCAGCAGCGGCCGACTAGCGGGGGGACCCACAGATACGCAGTATTTT	few	TRBV7-2	17	TRBJ2-3	TRBD2
CATRTTYNEQFF	TGTGCCACCCGGACCACCTACAATGAGCAGTTCTTC	-	TRBV6-5	12	TRBJ2-1	-
CASSEPSGGAIQQFF	TGTGCCAGCAGTGAACCTAGCGGGGGGGCCATTCAGCAGTTCTTC	-	TRBV2	15	TRBJ2-1	TRBD2